This T cell receptor (beta chain) derives from a study of blood T cell repertoires in COVID-19. Turning to the study itself: There were acute and convalescent COVID-19 samples, and they came from the United States, Italy and Spain.

The CDR3 loop spans 13 amino acids. Germline V CDR1 and CDR2: SQVTM, ANQGSEA. The germline V and J ends were trimmed by 0 bases and 4 bases, with 9 bases remaining between them. In the original workflow: It was from reference gene primer amplification that nucleated cell counts were estimated. Clones were sequenced by immunoSEQ multiplex PCR, and TCRdb holds only the in-frame ones, with some missing. That table furnishes V, J and clone size, whereas the DNA furnished D and trimming. Of 35,000 to 45,000 clones listed, 85% are singletons. What was sequenced was peripheral blood. The V gene is TRBV29-1, the J gene TRBJ1-2, with D uncertain. This clonotype was sampled from a human donor in a cohort sampled during active COVID-19. The chain's CDR3 is CSVEEARFYGYTF. For the CDR3, the DNA is TGCAGCGTTGAAGAGGCCAGGTTCTATGGCTACACCTTC.